This T cell receptor beta chain was recorded in a study of T cells in Graves' hyperthyroidism and ophthalmopathy. Study context: The blood sample was taken at first diagnosis, before treatment began.

Overall study results and limits: Ophthalmopathy was separated from stable hyperthyroidism by a 13 V-J model.

Using RNA transcripts as the source, TCR beta CDR3 regions were amplified. Primed by the HTBI set, a first-round RT-PCR was run on the TCR CDR3. From the multiplex PCR reads, TCRdb called clonotypes with MiXCR, one entry per CDR3 protein. The table records a few hundred thousand distinct CDR3 sequences, roughly 25% of them present only once. In this sample, this clonotype turned up a few times. Its specificity is not known. Sample: blood. The receptor was isolated from a man aged 45-60 years with Graves' hyperthyroidism.

CDR3 DNA sequence: TGTGCCAGCAGCGAGACAGGAACTTATAGCAATCAGCCCCAGCATTTT. Translating gives CASSETGTYSNQPQHF. V is TRBV6-1 and J is TRBJ1-5; a weak D match, TRBD1 (6 bases). The germline V and J ends were trimmed by 6 bases and 0 bases, with 15 bases remaining between them. The CDR3 runs to 16 residues. In germline, CDR1 is MNHNS, CDR2 SASEGT.